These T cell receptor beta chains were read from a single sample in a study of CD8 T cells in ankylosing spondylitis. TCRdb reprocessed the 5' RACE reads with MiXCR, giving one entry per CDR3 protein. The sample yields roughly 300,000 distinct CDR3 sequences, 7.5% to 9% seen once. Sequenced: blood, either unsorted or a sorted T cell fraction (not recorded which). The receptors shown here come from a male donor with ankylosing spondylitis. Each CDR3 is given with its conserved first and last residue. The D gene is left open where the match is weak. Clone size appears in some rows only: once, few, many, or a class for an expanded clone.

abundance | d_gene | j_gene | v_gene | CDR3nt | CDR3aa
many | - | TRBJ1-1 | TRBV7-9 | TGTGCCAGCAGCTTAGGGGATTTTCCGTACACTGAAGCTTTCTTT | CASSLGDFPYTEAFF
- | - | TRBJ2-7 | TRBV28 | TGTGCCAGCAGTCCCCAGTACTACGAGCAGTACTTC | CASSPQYYEQYF
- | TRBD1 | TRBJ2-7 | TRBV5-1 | TGCGCCAGCAGCACCACAGGGGGTCGGGACGAGCAGTACTTC | CASSTTGGRDEQYF
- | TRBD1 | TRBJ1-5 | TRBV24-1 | TGTGCCACCAGTGATCCCGCTACAGGGGGGGACAATCAGCCCCAGCATTTT | CATSDPATGGDNQPQHF
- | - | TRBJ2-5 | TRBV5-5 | TGTGCCAGCAGCTTCCCCCCCCGAGAAGAGACCCAGTACTTC | CASSFPPREETQYF
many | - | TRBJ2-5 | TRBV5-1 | TGCGCCAGCAGCTTGGATGGGAGGGAGACCCAGTACTTC | CASSLDGRETQYF
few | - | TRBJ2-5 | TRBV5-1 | TGCGCCAGCAGCGGTATATCCTTAGAGACCCAGTACTTC | CASSGISLETQYF
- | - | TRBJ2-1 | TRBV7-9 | TGTGCCAGCAGCTTAGCTTTTGCGTCTGCAAATGAGCAGTTCTTC | CASSLAFASANEQFF
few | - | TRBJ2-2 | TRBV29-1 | TGCAGCGTTCCTCGGGGGAGCGGATCGAACACCGGGGAGCTGTTTTTT | CSVPRGSGSNTGELFF
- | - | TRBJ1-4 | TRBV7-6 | TGTGCCAGCAGCCCCCGGCGACGAGCGGGAAATGAAAAACTGTTTTTT | CASSPRRRAGNEKLFF
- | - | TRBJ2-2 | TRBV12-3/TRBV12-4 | TGTGCCAGCAGTCCCCAAAACGGGAACACCGGGGAGCTGTTTTTT | CASSPQNGNTGELFF
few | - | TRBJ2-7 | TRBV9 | TGTGCCAGCAGCCCGCGGACTACAACTTACGAGCAGTACTTC | CASSPRTTTYEQYF
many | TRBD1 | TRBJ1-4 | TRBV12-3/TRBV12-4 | TGTGCCAGCAGTATCAACCCGACAGGGAATGAAAAACTGTTTTTT | CASSINPTGNEKLFF
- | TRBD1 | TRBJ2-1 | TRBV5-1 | TGCGCCAGCAGCGGGGGACAGGGGAGGAATGAGCAGTTCTTC | CASSGGQGRNEQFF
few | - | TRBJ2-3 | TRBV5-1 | TGCGCCAGCAGCGCGGGTGATGGGGGTGATACGCAGTATTTT | CASSAGDGGDTQYF
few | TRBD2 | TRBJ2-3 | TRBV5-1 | TGCGCCAGCAGCTTGGTTCTAGCGGGAGGGCCCACAGATACGCAGTATTTT | CASSLVLAGGPTDTQYF
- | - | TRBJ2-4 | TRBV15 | TGTGCCACCAGCAGATCCCCCGCCCGGGTAGCCAAAAACATTCAGTACTTC | CATSRSPARVAKNIQYF
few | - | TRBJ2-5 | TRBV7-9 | TGTGCCAGCAGCACCGGCGGGGCAAACCAAGAGACCCAGTACTTC | CASSTGGANQETQYF
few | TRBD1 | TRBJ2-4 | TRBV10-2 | TGCGCCAGCAGAGAGACAGGGGGAGGGAAAAACATTCAGTACTTC | CASRETGGGKNIQYF
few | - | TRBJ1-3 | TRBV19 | TGTGCCAGTAGCGTCGGGATTCCTACTGGAAACACCATATATTTT | CASSVGIPTGNTIYF
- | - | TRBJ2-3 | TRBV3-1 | TGTGCCAGCAGCCAACCAAGTGAGGGTACGCAGTATTTT | CASSQPSEGTQYF
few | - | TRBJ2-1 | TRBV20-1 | TGCAGTGCTAGATCTAAAGGCTCCTACAATGAGCAGTTCTTC | CSARSKGSYNEQFF
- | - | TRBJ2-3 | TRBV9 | TGTGCCAGCAGCGTAGCCCAGGGATCGAACACAGATACGCAGTATTTT | CASSVAQGSNTDTQYF
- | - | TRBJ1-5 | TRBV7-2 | TGTGCCAGCAGTCTGGTGGATGGAGGGGTTGGGGATCAGCCCCAGCATTTT | CASSLVDGGVGDQPQHF
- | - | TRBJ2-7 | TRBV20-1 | TGCAGTGCTAGAGACAGGGTCCACGAGCAGTACTTC | CSARDRVHEQYF
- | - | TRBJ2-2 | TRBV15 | TGTGCCACCAGCAGAGAGTCCGGGAGGAACACCGGGGAGCTGTTTTTT | CATSRESGRNTGELFF
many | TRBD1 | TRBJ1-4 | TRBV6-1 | TGTGCCAGCAACGCCGGGACAGAGACCGAAAAACTGTTTTTT | CASNAGTETEKLFF
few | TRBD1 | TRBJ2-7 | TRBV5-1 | TGCGCCAGCAGCACGGGGACAGGGTTTACGGGCTCCTACGAGCAGTACTTC | CASSTGTGFTGSYEQYF
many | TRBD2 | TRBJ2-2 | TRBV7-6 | TGTGCCAGCAGCGAGGTTGAGCGGGAGGGCCTTACCGGGGAGCTGTTTTTT | CASSEVEREGLTGELFF
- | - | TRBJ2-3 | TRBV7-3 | TGTGCCAGCAGCGATTCCCGGGATGCTTCTAGCACAGATACGCAGTATTTT | CASSDSRDASSTDTQYF
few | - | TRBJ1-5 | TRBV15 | TGTGCCACCAGCAGTGGCAGGGGAGATCAGCCCCAGCATTTT | CATSSGRGDQPQHF
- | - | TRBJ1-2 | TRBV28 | TGTGCCAGTAGCCTCATCGGAGGGACTGACTATGGCTACACCTTC | CASSLIGGTDYGYTF
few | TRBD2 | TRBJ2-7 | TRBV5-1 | TGCGCCAGCAGCGAAGCGGGGTGGAGAACCTACGAGCAGTACTTC | CASSEAGWRTYEQYF
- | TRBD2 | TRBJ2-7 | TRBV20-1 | TGCAGTGCTAGAGATAGTACTAGCGGGTACGAGCAGTACTTC | CSARDSTSGYEQYF
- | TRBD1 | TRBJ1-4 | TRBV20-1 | TGCAGTGCTATGACAGGGGATGAAAAACTGTTTTTT | CSAMTGDEKLFF
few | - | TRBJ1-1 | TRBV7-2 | TGTGCCAGTACTACAAAGGGGTTCAACACTGAAGCTTTCTTT | CASTTKGFNTEAFF
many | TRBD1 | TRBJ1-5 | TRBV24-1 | TGTGCCACCAGTGAGTCCGGGACAGGAAGAAATCAGCCCCAGCATTTT | CATSESGTGRNQPQHF
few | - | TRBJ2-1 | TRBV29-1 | TGCAGCGTTGACGGCGGGGAGGTCAATGAGCAGTTCTTC | CSVDGGEVNEQFF
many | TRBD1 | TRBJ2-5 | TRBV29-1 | TGCAGCGTTGAAGTAGGACAGGGGGCAGGAGAGACCCAGTACTTC | CSVEVGQGAGETQYF
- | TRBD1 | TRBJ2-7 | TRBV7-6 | TGTGCCAGCAGCTTAGTACAGGGGGCCAACGAGCAGTACTTC | CASSLVQGANEQYF
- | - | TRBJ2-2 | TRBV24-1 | TGTGCCACCCAGGGGCAGGGGTCCACCGGGGAGCTGTTTTTT | CATQGQGSTGELFF
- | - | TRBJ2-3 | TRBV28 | TGTGCCAGCAGTATCAGACTAGGGCCGGGCGGAGATACGCAGTATTTT | CASSIRLGPGGDTQYF